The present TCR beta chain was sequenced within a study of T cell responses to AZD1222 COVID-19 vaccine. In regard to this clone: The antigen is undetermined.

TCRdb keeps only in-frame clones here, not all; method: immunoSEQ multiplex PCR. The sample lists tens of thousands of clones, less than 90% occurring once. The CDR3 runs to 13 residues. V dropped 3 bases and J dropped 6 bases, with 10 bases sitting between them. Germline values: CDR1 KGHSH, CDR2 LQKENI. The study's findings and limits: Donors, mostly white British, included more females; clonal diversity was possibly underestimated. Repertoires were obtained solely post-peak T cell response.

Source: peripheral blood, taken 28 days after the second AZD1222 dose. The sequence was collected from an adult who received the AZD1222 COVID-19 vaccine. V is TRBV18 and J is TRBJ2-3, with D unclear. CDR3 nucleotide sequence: TGTGCCAGCTCACCCCCATCGAGGGATACGCAGTATTTT. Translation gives CASSPPSRDTQYF.